Listed here are 15 T cell receptor beta chains from one sample, sequenced in a study of persistence of HIV-infected CD4 T cells. The antigens these receptors bind are not known. This was the immunoSEQ version 4 assay in survey mode. Sequenced by immunoSEQ multiplex PCR; TCRdb stores in-frame clones only, minus some. The table records some 39,000 clones, 75% to 90% of them present only once. The stimulus was an HIV-1 Gag 15-mer peptide pool, 0.8 to 1 ug/peptide/mL. Memory cells lacking CD40L and CD69 with high CD45RO were sorted. Sample: cultured CD4+ T cells from PBMCs, taken from a patient who received antiretroviral therapy. The source of these receptors is an adult with HIV. The donor label of this sample is uncertain.

V gene TRBV6-6 combines with J gene TRBJ1-6, with D unresolved. CDR1 and CDR2 (germline): MNHNY, SVGAGI (reference sequence). This CDR3 spans 13 amino acids. CDR3 residues: CAIGLKMDSPLHF. The DNA of the CDR3 is TGTGCGATAGGACTTAAGATGGATTCACCCCTCCACTTT.

This clone has only a few counts. The V call is TRBV21-1, the J call TRBJ1-1. TRBV21-1 is a pseudogene segment. CDR3 length: 13 residues. The CDR3, as DNA: TGTGCCACGGTAAAGTTTCTAAACACTGAAGCTTTCTTT. Its protein is CATVKFLNTEAFF.

This clone came up once. The chain joins TRBV4-1 to TRBJ1-3; tentatively, D is TRBD1 (6 bases). The length of the CDR3 is 18 residues. V lost 2 bases and J lost 0, with 17 bases in between. Germline CDR1 MGHRA, CDR2 YSYEKL. CDR3 residues: CASSQPLPGHTSGNTIYF. The CDR3 DNA reads TGCGCCAGCAGCCAACCCCTTCCGGGACATACCTCTGGAAACACCATATATTTT.

This rearrangement joins TRBV30 to TRBJ1-1, with D possibly TRBD1 on 5 matching bases. V was shortened by 3 bases and J by 1 base, with 9 bases between the two germline ends. The CDR3 loop spans 13 amino acids. CDR1 and CDR2 (germline): GTSNPN, SVGIG (reference sequence). CDR3 region: CAWSFTGNTEAFF. The CDR3 coding sequence is TGTGCCTGGAGCTTTACAGGGAACACTGAAGCTTTCTTT.

The chain couples TRBV19 to TRBJ1-5; possibly TRBD1 for D (6 bases). CDR1 and CDR2 (germline): LNHDA, SQIVND (reference sequence). V lost 10 bases and J 3 bases, leaving 16 bases between the germline ends. The CDR3 is 14 residues long. CDR3 loop: CATRQVFDNQPQHF. For the CDR3, the DNA is TGTGCCACCCGACAGGTATTCGACAATCAGCCCCAGCATTTT. The whole variable domain, remainder taken from reference TRBV19 and TRBJ1-5, is DGGITQSPKYLFRKEGQNVTLSCEQNLNHDAMYWYRQDPGQGLRLIYYSQIVNDFQKGDIAEGYSVSREKKESFPLTVTSAQKNPTAFYLCATRQVFDNQPQHFGDGTRLSIL.

J is TRBJ1-1 and V is TRBV5-1; maybe TRBD1 (5 bases). The V gene's germline CDR1 is SGHRS and CDR2 YFSETQ. The CDR3 runs to 16 residues. V dropped 4 bases and J dropped 5 bases, with 21 bases sitting between them. CDR3 loop: CASSPQGRPGITEAFF. The CDR3, as DNA: TGCGCCAGCAGCCCGCAGGGAAGACCCGGCATTACTGAAGCTTTCTTT.

This chain connects TRBV7-9 to TRBJ1-2; 7 bases match TRBD1. Germline CDR1 and CDR2: SEHNR and FQNEAQ (reference sequence). The length of the CDR3 is 13 residues. Germline trimming cut 2 bases from V and 8 bases from J; bases unmatched to any gene: 5. The CDR3 is CASSLIDRVGYTF. The CDR3 DNA sequence: TGTGCCAGCAGCTTAATAGACAGGGTCGGCTACACCTTC.

This rearrangement joins TRBV4-2 to TRBJ1-1; D uncertain. Trimming pared 3 bases from V and 3 bases from J, leaving 8 bases between. CDR1 LGHNA and CDR2 YNFKEQ come from the germline V gene. CDR3 length: 13 residues. Written as DNA, the CDR3 is TGTGCCAGCAGCCAGGATTTGGACACTGAAGCTTTCTTT. This translates into CASSQDLDTEAFF.

The CDR3 nucleotides read TGTGCCAGCAGCTCGTGGGACTCCGCTAGCACAGATACGCAGTATTTT. Translated: CASSSWDSASTDTQYF. The chain is built from TRBV3-1 (or the pseudogene TRBV3-2) and TRBJ2-3, with D maybe TRBD2 (6 bases). The length of the CDR3 is 16 residues. CDR1 and CDR2 from the germline V gene are LGHDT and YNNKEL (reference sequence). V lost 5 bases, J lost 0 bases, and 15 bases lay in between.

The genes are TRBV12-3 or TRBV12-4 and TRBJ2-5; D possibly corresponds to TRBD2 (6 bases). The CDR3 is made up of 13 amino acids. The V end lost 7 bases, the J end lost 5 bases, and 14 bases lay between the germline ends. The CDR3 DNA sequence: TGTGCCAGCACCCAGGACGGAGGGGAGACCCAGTACTTC. Amino acid sequence: CASTQDGGETQYF.

This sequence joins TRBV9 and TRBJ1-2; the D gene is possibly TRBD1 (5 bases). Germline V gives CDR1 SGDLS, CDR2 YYNGEE. There are 14 residues in the CDR3. Trimming took off 4 bases at V and 4 bases at J, with 14 bases between the two ends. DNA for the CDR3: TGTGCCAGCAGCCCCCAGGGAAAGCCCTATGGCTACACCTTC. Amino acids: CASSPQGKPYGYTF.

CDR3 loop: CAISVQGMGTGELFF. CDR3 DNA sequence: TGTGCCATCAGTGTACAGGGAATGGGCACCGGGGAGCTGTTTTTT. The V gene is TRBV10-3, the J gene TRBJ2-2; D possibly corresponds to TRBD1 (6 bases). The CDR3 loop spans 15 amino acids. The V gene lost 4 bases and the J gene lost 4 bases, with 13 bases spanning the gap. Looked up from germline, CDR1 is ENHRY and CDR2 is SYGVKD.

This chain links TRBV7-2 with TRBJ1-1, with TRBD1 matching 7 bases. Germline V gene sequence: CDR1 SGHTA, CDR2 FQGNSA. With V trimmed by 4 bases and J by 6 bases, 8 bases remained unmatched. This CDR3 spans 14 amino acids. CDR3 DNA: TGTGCCAGCAGCTACTCTTTTACAGGGGCTGAAGCTTTCTTT. The encoded protein is CASSYSFTGAEAFF.

V usage is TRBV24-1 and J usage is TRBJ1-1, with D perhaps matching TRBD1 (6 bases). This CDR3 region has 14 residues. The V gene lost 5 bases and the J gene lost 7 bases, with 16 bases spanning the gap. The germline gives CDR1 KGHDR, CDR2 SFDVKD. The CDR3 is CATSAEGGNGEAFF. For the CDR3, the DNA is TGTGCCACCAGTGCTGAGGGGGGTAACGGTGAAGCTTTCTTT.

The CDR3 spells CASSLLGAYGYTF. In DNA, the CDR3 is TGTGCCAGCAGCCTCTTGGGGGCCTATGGCTACACCTTC. The chain recombines TRBV6-5 with TRBJ1-2; tentatively, D is TRBD1 (6 bases). Between the trimmed V and J ends, which lost 6 bases and 4 bases, there was a span of 12 bases. The germline V gene encodes CDR1 MNHEY and CDR2 SVGAGI. The CDR3 totals 13 residues.